This paragraph covers one T cell receptor (beta chain) sequence. Compared with germline, one end of the junction differs, possibly owing to a read error. The record originates from a study of OX40 agonist ivuxolimab in advanced cancers. This table comes from immunoSEQ multiplex PCR, and its TCRdb copy is limited to in-frame clones, with some not included. This table holds about 79,000 clones, approximately 90% found once. The germline V gene encodes CDR1 KGHSH and CDR2 LQKENI. The CDR3 is 13 residues long. The TCR sequence derives from an adult with an advanced solid tumor such as melanoma, head and neck, liver or kidney cancer. The sequenced sample was CD4+ or CD8+ T cells sorted from blood, obtained in a trial of the OX40 agonist ivuxolimab. The chain recombines TRBV18 with TRBJ1-5; unclear D gene. CDR3 coding DNA: TGTGCCAGCTCGCCACAGAGCAATCAGCCCCAGCATTTT. This encodes CASSPQSNQPQHF.